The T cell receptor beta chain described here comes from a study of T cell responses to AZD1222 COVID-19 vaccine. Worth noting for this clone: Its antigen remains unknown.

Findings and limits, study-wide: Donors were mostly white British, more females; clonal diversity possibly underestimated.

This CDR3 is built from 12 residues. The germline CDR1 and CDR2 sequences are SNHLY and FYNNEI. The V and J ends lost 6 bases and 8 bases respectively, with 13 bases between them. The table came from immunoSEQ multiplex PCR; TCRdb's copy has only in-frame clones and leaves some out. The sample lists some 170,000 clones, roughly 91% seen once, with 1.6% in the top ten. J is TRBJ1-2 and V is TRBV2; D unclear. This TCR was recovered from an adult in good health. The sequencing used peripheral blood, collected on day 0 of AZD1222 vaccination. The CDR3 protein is CASRAIPGGYTF. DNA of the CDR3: TGTGCCAGCAGGGCGATACCCGGGGGCTACACCTTC.